These T cell receptor beta chains were read from a single sample in a study of siplizumab effects on memory and regulatory T cells. Profiling relied on immunoSEQ multiplex PCR, and the TCRdb table lists in-frame clones only, not all of them. Seen here are fewer than 4,000 clones, approximately 49% observed once, and the top ten hold less than 6.5%. Antigens for these TCRs are unknown. The sequenced sample was CFSE-low (dividing) CD4+ T cells sorted from an allogeneic mixed lymphocyte reaction. These receptors originate from a human donor in good health; the cells came from an allogeneic mixed lymphocyte reaction. The CDR3 runs from the conserved cysteine through the conserved F or W. The D gene is left open where the match is weak. Clone size appears in some rows only: once, few, many, or a class for an expanded clone.

size: few; length: 14; V: TRBV7-3; D: -; J: TRBJ2-2; CDR3: CASSLTGDTGELFF; DNA: TGTGCCAGCAGCTTAACCGGGGACACCGGGGAGCTGTTTTTT
size: -; length: 13; V: TRBV6-5; D: -; J: TRBJ1-2; CDR3: CASSARGESGYTF; DNA: TGTGCCAGCAGCGCCAGGGGAGAGTCTGGCTACACCTTC
size: once; length: 15; V: TRBV5-1; D: TRBD2; J: TRBJ2-1; CDR3: CASSSSGDSYNEQFF; DNA: TGCGCCAGCAGCTCTAGCGGGGACTCCTACAATGAGCAGTTCTTC
size: -; length: 12; V: TRBV15; D: -; J: TRBJ2-1; CDR3: CATSKQGHEQFF; DNA: TGTGCCACCAGCAAACAGGGCCATGAGCAGTTCTTC
size: -; length: 15; V: TRBV19; D: -; J: TRBJ1-5; CDR3: CASRGRGDSNQPQHF; DNA: TGTGCCAGTAGGGGGAGGGGCGATAGCAATCAGCCCCAGCATTTT
size: large; length: 12; V: TRBV6-6; D: -; J: TRBJ1-1; CDR3: CASSYSNVGAFF; DNA: TGTGCCAGCAGTTACTCGAACGTTGGTGCTTTCTTT
size: -; length: 15; V: TRBV7-9; D: TRBD1; J: TRBJ1-4; CDR3: CASSARRDRVEKLFF; DNA: TGTGCCAGCAGCGCGCGCCGGGACAGGGTTGAAAAACTGTTTTTT
size: -; length: 11; V: TRBV7-1; D: -; J: TRBJ1-2; CDR3: CASSLQGGYTF; DNA: TGTGCCAGCAGCTTGCAGGGTGGCTACACCTTC
size: few; length: 16; V: TRBV30; D: -; J: TRBJ1-4; CDR3: CAWSLSRTATNEKLFF; DNA: TGTGCCTGGAGTTTGTCTCGAACTGCAACTAATGAAAAACTGTTTTTT
size: few; length: 16; V: TRBV18; D: TRBD1; J: TRBJ2-2; CDR3: CASSPLGQGDTGELFF; DNA: TGTGCCAGCTCACCGCTCGGACAGGGAGACACCGGGGAGCTGTTTTTT
size: few; length: 15; V: TRBV7-9; D: -; J: TRBJ1-3; CDR3: CASSLGQRDGNTIYF; DNA: TGTGCCAGCAGCTTAGGTCAGCGAGATGGAAACACCATATATTTT
size: -; length: 16; V: TRBV11-2; D: -; J: TRBJ1-6; CDR3: CASSSRFGIGNSPLHF; DNA: TGTGCCAGCAGCTCCCGGTTTGGGATCGGGAATTCACCCCTCCACTTT
size: -; length: 15; V: TRBV6-6; D: TRBD2; J: TRBJ2-7; CDR3: CASGGRGGLDFKQYF; DNA: TGTGCCAGCGGGGGCCGGGGGGGACTAGACTTCAAGCAGTACTTC
size: -; length: 15; V: TRBV6-5; D: -; J: TRBJ1-5; CDR3: CASSYTGNGNQPQHF; DNA: TGTGCCAGCAGTTACACAGGGAATGGCAATCAGCCCCAGCATTTT
size: -; length: 13; V: TRBV7-3; D: -; J: TRBJ2-1; CDR3: CASSNYGSGEQFF; DNA: TGTGCCAGCAGTAATTACGGGAGTGGTGAGCAGTTCTTC
size: -; length: 11; V: TRBV20-1; D: -; J: TRBJ1-2; CDR3: CSAGRGNGYTF; DNA: TGCAGTGCTGGGCGGGGGAATGGCTACACCTTC
size: -; length: 13; V: TRBV6-1; D: TRBD1; J: TRBJ1-2; CDR3: CASRRTGGYGYTF; DNA: TGTGCCAGCAGGAGGACAGGGGGGTATGGCTACACCTTC
size: -; length: 15; V: TRBV9; D: TRBD2; J: TRBJ2-5; CDR3: CASSGTSGGQETQYF; DNA: TGTGCCAGCAGCGGGACTAGCGGGGGCCAAGAGACCCAGTACTTC
size: -; length: 10; V: TRBV9; D: -; J: TRBJ1-2; CDR3: CAGGNYGYTF; DNA: TGTGCCGGCGGTAACTATGGCTACACCTTC
size: -; length: 11; V: TRBV20-1; D: TRBD1; J: TRBJ1-2; CDR3: CRLTGGTLSTF; DNA: TGCAGATTGACAGGGGGGACCCTCTCCACCTTC
size: -; length: 13; V: TRBV14; D: -; J: TRBJ1-1; CDR3: CASSQQGNTEAFF; DNA: TGTGCCAGCAGCCAACAAGGGAACACTGAAGCTTTCTTT
size: -; length: 16; V: TRBV5-4; D: -; J: TRBJ2-5; CDR3: CASSLGRDGARGTQYF; DNA: TGTGCCAGCAGCTTGGGACGGGACGGCGCAAGAGGGACCCAGTACTTC
size: -; length: 15; V: TRBV6-5; D: -; J: TRBJ2-3; CDR3: CASSYSGALADTQYF; DNA: TGTGCCAGCAGTTACTCGGGGGCGCTGGCAGATACGCAGTATTTT
size: -; length: 12; V: TRBV2; D: -; J: TRBJ1-2; CDR3: CASSYRPYGYTF; DNA: TGTGCCAGCAGTTACCGACCCTATGGCTACACCTTC
size: once; length: 14; V: TRBV18; D: TRBD1; J: TRBJ1-2; CDR3: CASSPGQHYYGYTF; DNA: TGTGCCAGCTCACCGGGACAGCACTACTATGGCTACACCTTC
size: -; length: 12; V: TRBV5-1; D: -; J: TRBJ2-5; CDR3: CASSPHQETQYF; DNA: TGCGCCAGCAGCCCTCACCAAGAGACCCAGTACTTC
size: few; length: 15; V: TRBV7-2; D: -; J: TRBJ2-1; CDR3: CASTLDNGLYNEQFF; DNA: TGTGCCAGCACCCTAGATAATGGGCTATACAATGAGCAGTTCTTC
size: few; length: 15; V: TRBV6-5; D: -; J: TRBJ2-3; CDR3: CASSYSVLSTDTQYF; DNA: TGTGCCAGCAGTTACTCGGTGCTGAGCACAGATACGCAGTATTTT
size: -; length: 11; V: TRBV20-1; D: -; J: TRBJ2-7; CDR3: CSASQGHEQYF; DNA: TGCAGTGCTAGTCAGGGGCACGAGCAGTACTTC
size: few; length: 20; V: TRBV5-1; D: TRBD2; J: TRBJ2-6; CDR3: CASSLALSSGVYSGANVLTF; DNA: TGCGCCAGCAGCTTGGCCCTATCTAGCGGGGTCTACTCTGGGGCCAACGTCCTGACTTTC
size: -; length: 13; V: TRBV7-6; D: -; J: TRBJ1-5; CDR3: CASSSGESQPQHF; DNA: TGTGCCAGCAGCTCGGGTGAAAGTCAGCCCCAGCATTTT
size: medium-sized; length: 17; V: TRBV21-1; D: -; J: TRBJ1-5; CDR3: CASSVHTGGEGNQPQHF; DNA: TGTGCCAGCAGCGTACATACAGGGGGCGAAGGCAATCAGCCCCAGCATTTT
size: -; length: 16; V: TRBV2; D: -; J: TRBJ1-6; CDR3: CASSVGPWAYNSPLHF; DNA: TGTGCCAGCAGTGTAGGACCTTGGGCTTATAATTCACCCCTCCACTTT
size: -; length: 15; V: TRBV7-2; D: TRBD1; J: TRBJ2-7; CDR3: CASSLSDRSSYEQYF; DNA: TGTGCCAGCAGCTTATCGGACAGGAGCTCCTACGAGCAGTACTTC
size: -; length: 16; V: TRBV5-4; D: TRBD2; J: TRBJ2-3; CDR3: CASSSQGLAGTDTQYF; DNA: TGTGCCAGCAGCTCACAGGGACTAGCGGGCACAGATACGCAGTATTTT
size: -; length: 15; V: TRBV5-1; D: TRBD2; J: TRBJ2-5; CDR3: CASSQSSGRLETQYF; DNA: TGCGCCAGCAGCCAGTCTAGCGGGAGGCTGGAGACCCAGTACTTC